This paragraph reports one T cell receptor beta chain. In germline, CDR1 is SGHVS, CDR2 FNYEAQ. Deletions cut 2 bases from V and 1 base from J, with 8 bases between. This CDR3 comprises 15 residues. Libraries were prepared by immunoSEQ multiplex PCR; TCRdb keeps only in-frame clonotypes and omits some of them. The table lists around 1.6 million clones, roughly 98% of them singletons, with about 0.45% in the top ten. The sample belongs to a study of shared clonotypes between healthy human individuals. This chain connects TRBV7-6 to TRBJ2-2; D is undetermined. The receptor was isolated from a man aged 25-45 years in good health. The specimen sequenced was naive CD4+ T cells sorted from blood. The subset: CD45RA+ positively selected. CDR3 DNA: TGTGCCAGCAGCTTATTCGCGGTGAACACCGGGGAGCTGTTTTTT. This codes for CASSLFAVNTGELFF. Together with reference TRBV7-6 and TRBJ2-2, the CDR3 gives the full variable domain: GAGVSQSPRYKVTKRGQDVALRCDPISGHVSLYWYRQALGQGPEFLTYFNYEAQQDKSGLPNDRFSAERPEGSISTLTIQRTEQRDSAMYRCASSLFAVNTGELFFGEGSRLTVL.